What follows describes a single TCR beta chain. Antigen unknown. This entry is derived from a study of CD8+ T cells in alopecia areata. Whole-study results and caveats: How baseline CD8+ expansion relates to response remains uncertain (there was one nonresponder). Scalp clonality and expanded CD8+ clones among the top 100 were significantly decreased by tofacitinib. For lesional scalp, especially alopecia totalis/universalis, clonality was higher than in normal scalp.

Described treatment: oral pan-JAK inhibitor, 5-10 mg twice daily. Using a FACSAria, the CD4+ and CD8+ T cells were sorted from the PBMCs. Germline CDR1 and CDR2: SQVTM and ANQGSEA. The CDR3 totals 13 residues. Trimming shortened V by 8 bases and J by 3 bases, and 16 bases separated the two germline ends. Extracted RNA was reverse transcribed into cDNA, the sequencing template. The assay was immunoSEQ multiplex PCR, and TCRdb's table has in-frame clones only and misses some. The profile shows about 76,000 clones, about 30% of them singletons. The source of this sequence is a human donor with alopecia areata. The chain combines TRBV29-1 with TRBJ2-5; TRBD1 or TRBD2 may be the D gene (6 bases each). The input for sequencing was CD8+ T cells sorted from blood, taken at week 4, from a patient treated with tofacitinib. The CDR3 DNA reads as TGCAGCTTCCCGGGGGCCATTAAAGAGACCCAGTACTTC. Amino acid sequence: CSFPGAIKETQYF.